This record covers a single T cell receptor (beta chain). Its target is not known. This entry is derived from a study of siplizumab effects on memory and regulatory T cells. This CDR3 region has 16 residues. With 5 bases clipped from V and 5 bases from J, the junction kept 8 bases outside the gene matches. Germline V CDR1 and CDR2: SEHNR, FQNEAQ (reference sequence). Notes on the study in general: A mean of about 62% of mappable alloreactive CD4+ clones were Treg-derived with siplizumab, compared with approximately 29% in controls. Naive T cell populations appeared to exhibit greater diversity than memory cells and appeared to be major alloresponse contributors. Many proliferating CD4+ or CD8+ clones remained unclassified. Roughly 75-96% of them could not be assigned either a naive or a memory phenotype.

Per-sample assaying covered roughly 10^5 TCR templates. Here immunoSEQ multiplex PCR was the method, and the copy in TCRdb shows in-frame clones only, minus some. This sample yields around 100,000 clones, of which around 92% are seen a single time; about 0.7% belongs to the top ten. This TCR derives from a human donor in good health. Sequencing was done on a sample of Tregs sorted from blood. The rearrangement links TRBV7-9 to TRBJ2-2, with 10 bases matching TRBD2. The CDR3 loop reads CASSLLAGVATGELFF. CDR3 bases: TGTGCCAGCAGCCTTCTAGCGGGAGTGGCTACCGGGGAGCTGTTTTTT.